Shown below are 2 T cell receptor beta chains from a single sample sequenced in a study of blood T cell repertoires in COVID-19. TCRdb's table, derived via immunoSEQ multiplex PCR, lists solely in-frame clones and lacks some. The repertoire holds about 70,000 clones, with roughly 79% as singletons. Sample: peripheral blood. Every receptor here comes from a woman in her seventies with acute or convalescent COVID-19.

The chain is built from TRBV7-6 and TRBJ2-7; TRBD1 matches at 9 bases. The J segment lost 3 bases and the V segment lost 3 bases, leaving 6 bases of the junction unmatched. From germline, CDR1 is SGHVS and CDR2 FNYEAQ. The CDR3 consists of 15 residues. The CDR3 protein is CASSFSDRGIYEQYF. The CDR3 bases are TGTGCCAGCAGCTTTTCTGACAGGGGGATCTACGAGCAGTACTTC.

This clone was counted a single time. J is TRBJ2-3 and V is TRBV5-1, with 12 nucleotides matching TRBD2. The CDR3 consists of 15 residues. In germline, CDR1 is SGHRS, CDR2 YFSETQ. V dropped 7 bases and J dropped 2; count of bases not matched to a gene: 5. The chain's CDR3 is CASASGRAHTDTQYF. The CDR3 DNA sequence: TGCGCCAGCGCTAGCGGGAGGGCGCACACAGATACGCAGTATTTT. Using reference TRBV5-1 and TRBJ2-3 for the parts outside the CDR3, the full variable domain is KAGVTQTPRYLIKTRGQQVTLSCSPISGHRSVSWYQQTPGQGLQFLFEYFSETQRNKGNFPGRFSGRQFSNSRSEMNVSTLELGDSALYLCASASGRAHTDTQYFGPGTRLTVL.